What follows are 4 T cell receptor beta chains derived from one specimen sequenced in a study of shared clonotypes between healthy human individuals. The assay was immunoSEQ multiplex PCR, and TCRdb's table has in-frame clones only and misses some. This sample carries about 1,800,000 clones, about 95% of them seen once, and the ten largest clones take approximately 1.2%. As defined, naive CD8 cells were CD45RO-negative and positively selected for CCR7, with terminally differentiated effector memory CD45RA+ cells excluded. Sequencing input: naive CD8+ T cells sorted from blood. Receptors originate from a man aged 18 to 29 in good health.

V is TRBV5-6 and J is TRBJ1-2; maybe TRBD1 (5 bases). The CDR3 covers 16 residues. The ends were cut back, 4 bases at V and 8 bases at J, with 24 bases in the middle. The V gene's germline CDR1 is SGHDT and CDR2 YYEEEE. The CDR3 nucleotides read TGTGCCAGCAGCCCCCTTTGGGGGACGGACGATTTGGGCTACACCTTC. Its translation is CASSPLWGTDDLGYTF.

V is TRBV11-2 and J is TRBJ1-6, with D tentatively TRBD1 (6 bases). CDR1 is SGHAT, CDR2 FQNNGV, per germline. The CDR3 is 16 amino acids. V lost 5 bases, J lost 10 bases, and 21 bases lay in between. The CDR3 spells CASSLGGVGAESPLHF. The DNA of the CDR3 is TGTGCCAGCAGCCTAGGGGGGGTGGGGGCAGAATCACCCCTCCACTTT.

The V call is TRBV2, the J call TRBJ2-3; TRBD1 matches 12 bases. The V gene's germline CDR1 is SNHLY and CDR2 FYNNEI. The CDR3 is 16 residues long. V lost 4 bases to trimming and J lost 5 bases; unmatched junction nucleotides: 7. The CDR3 here is CASSGGQGAFGDTQYF. The CDR3 bases are TGTGCCAGCAGTGGGGGACAGGGGGCATTCGGAGATACGCAGTATTTT. The complete variable domain, with remaining parts taken from reference TRBV2 and TRBJ2-3, reads EPEVTQTPSHQVTQMGQEVILRCVPISNHLYFYWYRQILGQKVEFLVSFYNNEISEKSEIFDDQFSVERPDGSNFTLKIRSTKLEDSAMYFCASSGGQGAFGDTQYFGPGTRLTVL.

The rearrangement uses TRBV4-1 and TRBJ2-7; tentative D call: TRBD2 (5 bases). Per the germline V gene, CDR1 is MGHRA and CDR2 is YSYEKL. With 2 bases removed from V and 0 bases from J, the gap between germline ends came to 17 bases. The CDR3 sequence is 17 residues long. In nucleotides, the CDR3 is TGCGCCAGCAGCCAAAAAACCAACTTGGGGAGCTCCTACGAGCAGTACTTC. Its translation: CASSQKTNLGSSYEQYF.